This T cell receptor beta chain was recovered during a study of T cell responses to AZD1222 COVID-19 vaccine. Overall study context: Timing groups of about 4 and about 12 weeks for second doses were pooled.

On this clone itself: The antigen remains unidentified.

Study outcomes and limitations: Increased Spike-specific TCR breadth and depth were observed after two AZD1222 doses. The donors showed a predominance of white British ancestry and of females, with possible underestimation of clonal diversity. Repertoire sampling was restricted to post-peak T cell response timepoints.

The CDR3 runs 13 residues. The V gene lost 0 bases and the J gene lost 4 bases, with 6 bases spanning the gap. Germline loops: CDR1 MNHEY, CDR2 SMNVEV (reference sequence). Sequencing was performed with immunoSEQ multiplex PCR; in TCRdb, only in-frame clones are kept and a portion is missing. The sample contains approximately 70,000 clones, around 85% of which appear only once. The chain joins TRBV27 to TRBJ1-2, with D unclear. This TCR was recovered from an adult in good health. Sequenced material: peripheral blood, taken on day 0 of AZD1222 vaccination. CDR3 protein: CASSLSGLYGYTF. CDR3 nucleotides: TGTGCCAGCAGTTTATCGGGCCTCTATGGCTACACCTTC.